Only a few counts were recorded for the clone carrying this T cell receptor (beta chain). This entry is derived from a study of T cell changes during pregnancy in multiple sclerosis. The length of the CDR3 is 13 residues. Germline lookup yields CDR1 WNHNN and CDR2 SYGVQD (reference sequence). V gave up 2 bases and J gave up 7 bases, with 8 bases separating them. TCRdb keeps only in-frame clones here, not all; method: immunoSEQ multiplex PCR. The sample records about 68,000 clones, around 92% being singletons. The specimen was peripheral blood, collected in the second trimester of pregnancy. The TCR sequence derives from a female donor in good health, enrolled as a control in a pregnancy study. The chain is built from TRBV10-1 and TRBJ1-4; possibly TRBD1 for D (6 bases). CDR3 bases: TGCGCCAGCAGTGAGCAGGGGACTGAAAAACTGTTTTTT. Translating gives CASSEQGTEKLFF.